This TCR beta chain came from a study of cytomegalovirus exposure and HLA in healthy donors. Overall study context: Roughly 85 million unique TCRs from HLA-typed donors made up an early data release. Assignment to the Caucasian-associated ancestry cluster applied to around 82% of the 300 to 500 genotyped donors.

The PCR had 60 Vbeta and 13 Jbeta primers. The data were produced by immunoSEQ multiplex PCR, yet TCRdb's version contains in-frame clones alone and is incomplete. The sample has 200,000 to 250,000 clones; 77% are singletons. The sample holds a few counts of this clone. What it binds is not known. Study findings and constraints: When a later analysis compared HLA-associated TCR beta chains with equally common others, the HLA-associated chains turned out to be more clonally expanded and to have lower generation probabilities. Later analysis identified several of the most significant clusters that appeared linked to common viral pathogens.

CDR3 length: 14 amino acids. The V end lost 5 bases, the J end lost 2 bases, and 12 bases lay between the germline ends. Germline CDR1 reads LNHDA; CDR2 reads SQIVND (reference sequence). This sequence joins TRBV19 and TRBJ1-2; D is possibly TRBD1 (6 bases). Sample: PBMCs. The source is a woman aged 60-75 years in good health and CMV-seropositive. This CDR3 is CASSGTGTNYGYTF. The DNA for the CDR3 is TGTGCCAGTAGTGGGACCGGGACAAACTATGGCTACACCTTC.